The 27 T cell receptor beta chains below all came from one sample that was sequenced in a study of cytomegalovirus exposure and HLA in healthy donors (dated by TCRdb to about 2017). The library was made by the immunoSEQ multiplex PCR assay. For the multiplex PCR, a mixture combining 60 forward primers for TCR Vbeta segments and 13 reverse primers for TCR Jbeta segments was used. TCRdb carries this immuneACCESS record with in-frame sequences only. Its versions omit some clonotypes, under half of them owing to an unresolved V gene in the studies checked, with the rest unexplained. Counted in this sample were 85,000 to 130,000 clones; 65% to 90% of them appeared once. The ten top clones hold 1.6% of the sample. Input material: PBMCs. All receptors come from a man over 45 in good health and CMV-seronegative.

The chain carries TRBV6-4 and TRBJ2-7; TRBD1 matches 7 bases. In germline, CDR1 is MRHNA, CDR2 SNTAGT. This CDR3 has 13 residues. V was pared by 6 bases and J by 7 bases, with 9 bases of the junction left unmatched. The CDR3 DNA sequence: TGTGCCAGCAGCCTTGACAGGGTAGGGGAGCAGTACTTC. This sequence encodes CASSLDRVGEQYF.

V is TRBV5-1 and J is TRBJ1-1; D uncertain. Germline V gene sequence: CDR1 SGHRS, CDR2 YFSETQ. This CDR3 spans 14 amino acids. The germline V and J ends were trimmed by 3 bases and 5 bases, with 14 bases remaining between them. This chain's CDR3 is CASSYVLGGTEAFF. In nucleotides, the CDR3 is TGCGCCAGCAGCTATGTCCTCGGCGGTACTGAAGCTTTCTTT.

This chain links TRBV5-4 with TRBJ1-4; 7 bases fit TRBD1. The CDR3 contains 17 residues. V was pared by 4 bases and J by 0 bases, with 9 bases of the junction left unmatched. CDR1 SGHNT and CDR2 YYREEE come from the germline V gene (reference sequence). For the CDR3, the DNA is TGTGCCAGCAGCCCCGGGACAGATCTAACAACTAATGAAAAACTGTTTTTT. Translated, it gives CASSPGTDLTTNEKLFF.

The CDR3, as DNA: TGTGCCAGCCATAAAACAGGGGGCCACACTGAAGCTTTCTTT. Translation gives CASHKTGGHTEAFF. The rearrangement uses TRBV6-1 and TRBJ1-1; 9 nucleotides match TRBD1. Losses at the gene ends were 8 bases for V and 3 bases for J; bases not matched to a gene: 7. CDR3 length: 14 residues. Germline values: CDR1 MNHNS, CDR2 SASEGT.

This clone appeared a single time. The chain has TRBV19 and TRBJ1-2; the D is unclear. The V gene's germline CDR1 is LNHDA and CDR2 SQIVND (reference sequence). The CDR3 consists of 13 residues. V lost 5 bases, J lost 4 bases, and 11 bases lay in between. The CDR3 coding sequence is TGTGCCAGTAGTCGCGTGGAGAGCTATGGCTACACCTTC. Amino acids: CASSRVESYGYTF.

This rearrangement joins TRBV19 to TRBJ1-1, with 7 bases matching TRBD1. The CDR3 is 14 residues long. Germline V gene data show CDR1 as LNHDA and CDR2 as SQIVND (reference sequence). The J segment lost 4 bases and the V segment lost 5 bases, leaving 7 bases of the junction unmatched. CDR3 nucleotides: TGTGCCAGTAGTCCCGACAGGGCAAGCACTGAAGCTTTCTTT. It encodes CASSPDRASTEAFF.

The chain employs TRBV5-6 and TRBJ1-2, with a weak D call TRBD1 (6 bases). Between the trimmed V and J ends, which lost 3 bases and 2 bases, there was a span of 8 bases. CDR1 and CDR2 from the germline V gene are SGHDT and YYEEEE. This CDR3 contains 13 residues. The CDR3 is CASSSGHNYGYTF. CDR3 sequence (DNA): TGTGCCAGCAGCTCGGGACACAACTATGGCTACACCTTC.

The genes are TRBV5-6 and TRBJ2-5; D is uncertain. CDR3 length: 16 residues. The germline V and J ends were trimmed by 2 bases and 2 bases, with 16 bases remaining between them. Germline lookup yields CDR1 SGHDT and CDR2 YYEEEE. The CDR3 DNA reads as TGTGCCAGCAGCTTCGACCCAAGACTGTGGCAAGAGACCCAGTACTTC. This codes for CASSFDPRLWQETQYF. The full variable domain, with the rest looked up from reference TRBV5-6 and TRBJ2-5, is DAGVTQSPTHLIKTRGQQVTLRCSPKSGHDTVSWYQQALGQGPQFIFQYYEEEERQRGNFPDRFSGHQFPNYSSELNVNALLLGDSALYLCASSFDPRLWQETQYFGPGTRLLVL.

This CDR3 reads CASSLDSFNTGELFF. In DNA form, the CDR3 reads TGTGCCAGCTCACTGGACAGTTTTAACACCGGGGAGCTGTTTTTT. V gene TRBV18 combines with J gene TRBJ2-2, with a possible D match to TRBD1 (6 bases). The V gene's germline CDR1 is KGHSH and CDR2 LQKENI. Trimming cost V 4 bases and J 2 bases, with 11 bases left between them. The CDR3 spans 15 residues. Looking up the rest from reference TRBV18 and TRBJ2-2 gives the full variable domain: NAGVMQNPRHLVRRRGQEARLRCSPMKGHSHVYWYRQLPEEGLKFMVYLQKENIIDESGMPKERFSAEFPKEGPSILRIQQVVRGDSAAYFCASSLDSFNTGELFFGEGSRLTVL.

The chain combines TRBV2 with TRBJ1-1; 7 nucleotides agree with TRBD1. The CDR3 spans 14 residues. With V trimmed by 5 bases and J by 0 bases, 3 bases remained unmatched. Germline V gives CDR1 SNHLY, CDR2 FYNNEI. The CDR3 nucleotides read TGTGCCAGCAGTTGGGACAGCATGAACACTGAAGCTTTCTTT. This sequence encodes CASSWDSMNTEAFF.

J is TRBJ1-4 and V is TRBV7-2; 8 nucleotides match TRBD1. V lost 4 bases to trimming and J lost 6 bases; unmatched junction nucleotides: 10. The CDR3 consists of 16 residues. Germline V CDR1 and CDR2: SGHTA, FQGNSA. CDR3 nucleotides: TGTGCCAGCAGCTCAGGAGTAGGACAGGGTCATGAAAAACTGTTTTTT. Its protein product is CASSSGVGQGHEKLFF.

This clone was detected only a few times. This chain uses TRBV10-3 with TRBJ1-1; 7 nucleotides agree with TRBD1. J was trimmed by 8 bases and V by 0 bases; bases with no gene match: 3. CDR3 length equals 13 residues. Germline lookup yields CDR1 ENHRY and CDR2 SYGVKD. In DNA, the CDR3 is TGTGCCATCAGTGAGTCGAGGGACAGCGAAGCTTTCTTT. It yields the protein CAISESRDSEAFF.

The gene calls are TRBV6-6 and TRBJ2-4; possibly TRBD2 for D (5 bases). There are 13 residues in the CDR3. Germline V gene sequence: CDR1 MNHNY, CDR2 SVGAGI (reference sequence). The germline V and J ends were trimmed by 6 bases and 5 bases, with 11 bases remaining between them. The CDR3, as DNA: TGTGCCAGCAGCCGCACGAGGGAAAACATTCAGTACTTC. It specifies CASSRTRENIQYF.

The table lists this clone with a few counts. The V call is TRBV5-1, the J call TRBJ1-3; weak D call: TRBD1 (5 bases). Trimming took off 4 bases at V and 0 bases at J, with 14 bases between the two ends. Germline assignment: CDR1 SGHRS and CDR2 YFSETQ. The CDR3 has 16 amino acids. CDR3 nucleotide sequence: TGCGCCAGCAGCCCTGGCCACACAGGCTCTGGAAACACCATATATTTT. Its protein is CASSPGHTGSGNTIYF.

The rearrangement links TRBV10-1 to TRBJ2-5; a possible D gene is TRBD1 (5 bases). Trimming pared 3 bases from V and 4 bases from J, leaving 12 bases between. This CDR3 has 14 amino acids. The germline CDR1 and CDR2 sequences are WNHNN and SYGVQD (reference sequence). CDR3 DNA sequence: TGCGCCAGCAGTGATGGGGCACCGAGAGAGACCCAGTACTTC. Amino acid sequence: CASSDGAPRETQYF.

The chain has TRBV7-8 and TRBJ1-2, with 8 positions matching TRBD1. CDR3 length equals 14 residues. CDR1 SGHVS and CDR2 FQNEAQ come from the germline V gene. The J segment lost 7 bases and the V segment lost 5 bases, leaving 9 bases of the junction unmatched. The CDR3 region has the DNA TGTGCCAGCAGCAACTATCAGGGGGCGGGTGGCTACACCTTC. Its protein is CASSNYQGAGGYTF.

This chain uses TRBV9 with TRBJ2-7; D perhaps matches TRBD1 (6 bases). Germline V gene lookup returns CDR1 SGDLS and CDR2 YYNGEE. This CDR3 contains 14 residues. V was clipped by 6 bases and J by 6 bases, with 19 bases between them. This CDR3 reads CASTPTTGRSEQYF. DNA of the CDR3: TGTGCCAGCACCCCAACCACAGGGCGGAGCGAGCAGTACTTC.

The chain is built from TRBV4-1 and TRBJ2-1, with 13 positions matching TRBD2. Germline V gives CDR1 MGHRA, CDR2 YSYEKL. The V gene end was trimmed by 4 bases and the J gene end by 5 bases; junction bases not matched to a gene: 8. CDR3 length: 17 residues. CDR3 bases: TGCGCCAGCAGCCCCGCTCCGACTAGCGGGGGGAACAATGAGCAGTTCTTC. This codes for CASSPAPTSGGNNEQFF.

The sample holds a few counts of this clone. At one of its ends the junction is not consistent with the germline gene, which may arise from a read error. This chain uses TRBV5-1 with TRBJ1-4; the match to TRBD1 covers 9 bases. This CDR3 contains 14 residues. Germline CDR1 is SGHRS and CDR2 is YFSETQ. The CDR3 DNA follows: TGCGCCAGCCGCTTTACAGGGGGCTATGAAAAACTGTTTTTT. Translation gives CASRFTGGYEKLFF.

This clone is a singleton in its sample. The chain employs TRBV14 and TRBJ2-7; 9 nucleotides align to TRBD1. V gave up 4 bases and J gave up 3 bases; unmatched junction bases: 1. From germline, CDR1 is SGHDN and CDR2 FVKESK. CDR3 length equals 13 residues. CDR3 nucleotide sequence: TGTGCCAGCAGCCGGACAGGGGTCTACGAGCAGTACGTC. As protein: CASSRTGVYEQYV.

The CDR3, as DNA: TGTGCCAGCAGCTTGGAGTACGAGCAGTACTTC. Translated, it gives CASSLEYEQYF. The chain carries TRBV7-2 and TRBJ2-7; no clear D gene. The CDR3 loop spans 11 amino acids. V lost 3 bases, J lost 4 bases, and 4 bases lay in between. Looked up from germline, CDR1 is SGHTA and CDR2 is FQGNSA.

This rearrangement joins TRBV4-1 to TRBJ1-3; 8 positions agree with TRBD1. The CDR3 contains 18 residues. Germline values: CDR1 MGHRA, CDR2 YSYEKL. Losses at the gene ends were 1 base for V and 0 bases for J; bases not matched to a gene: 8. The CDR3 DNA follows: TGCGCCAGCAGCCAAGTAGGGACAGGCGATGCCTCTGGAAACACCATATATTTT. Translating gives CASSQVGTGDASGNTIYF.

This chain joins TRBV5-1 and TRBJ1-4; 8 bases fit TRBD1. The V gene end was trimmed by 4 bases and the J gene end by 8 bases; junction bases not matched to a gene: 10. Germline values: CDR1 SGHRS, CDR2 YFSETQ. This CDR3 has 15 amino acids. The CDR3 protein is CASSGTGGAGEKLFF. The DNA of the CDR3 is TGCGCCAGCAGCGGAACAGGGGGGGCAGGGGAAAAACTGTTTTTT.

This sequence joins TRBV30 and TRBJ2-1; 10 bases are a match to TRBD2. V lost 5 bases to trimming and J lost 7 bases; unmatched junction nucleotides: 8. The CDR3 extends over 14 amino acids. Germline V lookup: CDR1 GTSNPN, CDR2 SVGIG (reference sequence). The CDR3 sequence: CAWGGSGGHNEQFF. The CDR3 bases are TGTGCCTGGGGGGGTAGCGGGGGGCATAATGAGCAGTTCTTC. The whole variable domain, filled in from reference TRBV30 and TRBJ2-1, reads SQTIHQWPATLVQPVGSPLSLECTVEGTSNPNLYWYRQAAGRGLQLLFYSVGIGQISSEVPQNLSASRPQDRQFILSSKKLLLSDSGFYLCAWGGSGGHNEQFFGPGTRLTVL.

The V and J genes are TRBV28 and TRBJ2-1, with TRBD2 as a possible D gene (6 bases). The germline CDR1 and CDR2 sequences are MDHEN and SYDVKM. V was cut by 6 bases and J by 6 bases, with 21 bases left in between. The CDR3 loop spans 16 amino acids. CDR3 coding DNA: TGTGCCAGCAGCCCGGAGGGTGGGGTAAGAGCCAATGAGCAGTTCTTC. Its translation is CASSPEGGVRANEQFF. Together with reference TRBV28 and TRBJ2-1, the CDR3 gives the full variable domain: DVKVTQSSRYLVKRTGEKVFLECVQDMDHENMFWYRQDPGLGLRLIYFSYDVKMKEKGDIPEGYSVSREKKERFSLILESASTNQTSMYLCASSPEGGVRANEQFFGPGTRLTVL.

The V call is TRBV11-2, the J call TRBJ1-5, with TRBD1 matching 9 bases. There are 15 residues in the CDR3. Unmatched junction bases numbered 4, after V lost 0 bases and J lost 7 bases. CDR1 is SGHAT, CDR2 FQNNGV, per germline. Here the CDR3 reads CASSLDTGGYQPQHF. The CDR3 DNA reads as TGTGCCAGCAGCTTAGATACAGGGGGCTACCAGCCCCAGCATTTT.

The V call is TRBV30, the J call TRBJ1-5; tentatively, D is TRBD1 (6 bases). The V end was cut by 3 bases, the J end by 3 bases, with 9 bases between. CDR3 length: 13 residues. Per the germline V gene, CDR1 is GTSNPN and CDR2 is SVGIG (reference sequence). CDR3 sequence: CAWSRDNNQPQHF. CDR3 DNA: TGTGCCTGGAGCCGGGACAACAATCAGCCCCAGCATTTT.